Below are 8 T cell receptor beta chains sequenced from a single sample in a study of shared clonotypes between healthy human individuals. Sequencing used immunoSEQ multiplex PCR; TCRdb keeps in-frame clones, though not all of them. The sample includes 1.5 million to 2.5 million clones, approximately 95% of them seen just once. CD45RO negativity and positive selection for CCR7 defined naive CD8 cells, a population that excluded terminally differentiated effector memory CD45RA+ cells. Sequencing was carried out using naive CD8+ T cells sorted from blood. The receptors were gathered from a man younger than 35 in good health.

This clone was found once. A clone one base away is much larger, so this may be a read error. The chain links TRBV13 to TRBJ2-7, with no clear D. V was shortened by 5 bases and J by 0 bases, with 2 bases between the two germline ends. Germline values: CDR1 PRHDT, CDR2 FYEKMQ (reference sequence). CDR3 length equals 11 residues. The CDR3 region has the DNA TGTGCCAGCAGCGCCTCCTACGAGCAGTACTTC. As protein: CASSASYEQYF.

The V and J genes are TRBV7-9 and TRBJ2-7; D unresolved. The V end lost 2 bases, the J end lost 4 bases, and 12 bases lay between the germline ends. CDR1 is SEHNR and CDR2 is FQNEAQ in the germline V gene (reference sequence). The CDR3 consists of 14 residues. The CDR3 DNA follows: TGTGCCAGCAGCTTATCCGGGCCTCTATACGAGCAGTACTTC. Translated: CASSLSGPLYEQYF.

This clone occurred once. V gene TRBV2 combines with J gene TRBJ1-2; D is ambiguous. Trimming left V 7 bases short and J 5 bases short, with 20 bases between. CDR1 is SNHLY and CDR2 is FYNNEI in the germline V gene. The CDR3 length is 15 residues. The CDR3 nucleotides read TGTGCCAGCATCAAAAAAGAAGTCTCTGGATATGGCTACACCTTC. It yields the protein CASIKKEVSGYGYTF.

This chain links TRBV19 with TRBJ2-3; 7 bases fit TRBD2. This CDR3 has 16 residues. V trimming: 4 bases; J trimming: 2 bases; junction bases outside the gene matches: 9. From germline, CDR1 is LNHDA and CDR2 SQIVND (reference sequence). The CDR3 loop reads CASSTPLAEPTDTQYF. The CDR3 nucleotides are TGTGCCAGTAGTACCCCGCTAGCGGAACCCACAGATACGCAGTATTTT. The complete variable domain, with remaining parts taken from reference TRBV19 and TRBJ2-3, reads DGGITQSPKYLFRKEGQNVTLSCEQNLNHDAMYWYRQDPGQGLRLIYYSQIVNDFQKGDIAEGYSVSREKKESFPLTVTSAQKNPTAFYLCASSTPLAEPTDTQYFGPGTRLTVL.

V gene TRBV5-1 combines with J gene TRBJ1-1; D unclear. Germline V gives CDR1 SGHRS, CDR2 YFSETQ. Trimming pared 4 bases from V and 7 bases from J, leaving 14 bases between. CDR3 size: 13 residues. The chain's CDR3 is CASSVLGFGEAFF. The CDR3 DNA reads as TGCGCCAGCAGCGTCCTTGGATTTGGTGAAGCTTTCTTT. Supplemented by reference TRBV5-1 and TRBJ1-1, the full variable domain reads KAGVTQTPRYLIKTRGQQVTLSCSPISGHRSVSWYQQTPGQGLQFLFEYFSETQRNKGNFPGRFSGRQFSNSRSEMNVSTLELGDSALYLCASSVLGFGEAFFGQGTRLTVV.

The J gene is TRBJ2-5, the V gene TRBV11-2; D may correspond to TRBD1 or TRBD2 (5 bases each). The CDR3 is 13 amino acids. V lost 3 bases and J 2 bases, leaving 7 bases between the germline ends. Germline assignment: CDR1 SGHAT and CDR2 FQNNGV. CDR3 nucleotides: TGTGCCAGCAGCTTTTGGGGGCAAGAGACCCAGTACTTC. Amino acids: CASSFWGQETQYF.

To note about this clone: Different DNA sequences within this sample yield the same CDR3. This sequence joins TRBV25-1 and TRBJ2-7; D might be TRBD1 (6 bases). Per the germline V gene, CDR1 is MGHDK and CDR2 is SYGVNS. The CDR3 loop spans 12 amino acids. Trimming shortened V by 4 bases and J by 4 bases, and 8 bases separated the two germline ends. The CDR3 nucleotides read TGTGCCAGCAGTGCACAGGGATACGAGCAGTACTTC. Its protein is CASSAQGYEQYF.

This chain uses TRBV7-9 with TRBJ1-1; no reliable D call. CDR1 and CDR2 (germline): SEHNR, FQNEAQ (reference sequence). CDR3 length: 12 amino acids. Deletions cut 4 bases from V and 4 bases from J, with 7 bases between. The CDR3 reads CASSYSSTEAFF. In DNA, the CDR3 is TGTGCCAGCAGCTATTCTAGCACTGAAGCTTTCTTT.